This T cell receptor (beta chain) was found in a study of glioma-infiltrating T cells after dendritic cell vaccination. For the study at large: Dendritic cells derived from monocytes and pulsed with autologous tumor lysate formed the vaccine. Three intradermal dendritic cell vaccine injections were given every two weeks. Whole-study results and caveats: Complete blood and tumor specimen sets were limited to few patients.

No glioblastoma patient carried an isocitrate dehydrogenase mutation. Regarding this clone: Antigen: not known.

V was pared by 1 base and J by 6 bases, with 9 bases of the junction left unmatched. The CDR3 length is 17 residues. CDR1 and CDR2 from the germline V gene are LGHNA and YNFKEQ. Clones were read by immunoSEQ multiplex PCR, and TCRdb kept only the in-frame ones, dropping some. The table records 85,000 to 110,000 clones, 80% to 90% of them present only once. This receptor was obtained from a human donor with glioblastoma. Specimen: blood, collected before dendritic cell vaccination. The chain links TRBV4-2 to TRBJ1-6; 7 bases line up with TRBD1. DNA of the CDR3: TGTGCCAGCAGCCAAGGGGACAGCCACATTCCTAATTCACCCCTCCACTTT. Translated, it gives CASSQGDSHIPNSPLHF.